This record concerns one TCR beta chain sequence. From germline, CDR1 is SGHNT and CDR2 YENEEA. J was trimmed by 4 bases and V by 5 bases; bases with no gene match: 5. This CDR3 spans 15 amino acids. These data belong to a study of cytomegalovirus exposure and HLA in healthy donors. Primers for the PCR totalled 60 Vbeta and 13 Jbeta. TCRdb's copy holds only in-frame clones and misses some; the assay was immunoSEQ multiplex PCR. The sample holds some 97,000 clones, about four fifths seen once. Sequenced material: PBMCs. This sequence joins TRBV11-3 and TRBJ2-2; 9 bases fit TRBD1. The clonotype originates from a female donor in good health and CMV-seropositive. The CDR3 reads CASSKIQGATGELFF. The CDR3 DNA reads TGTGCCAGCAGCAAAATACAGGGGGCCACCGGGGAGCTGTTTTTT.